What follows are 29 T cell receptor beta chains derived from one specimen sequenced in a study of T cell responses to AZD1222 COVID-19 vaccine. Sequenced by immunoSEQ multiplex PCR; TCRdb stores in-frame clones only, minus some. The sample lists some 280,000 clones, almost 95% seen once, with less than 0.65% in the top ten. Sequencing used peripheral blood, obtained 28 days after the second AZD1222 dose. These receptor sequences come from an adult who received the AZD1222 COVID-19 vaccine.

The sample holds one count of this clone. V and J are TRBV6-6 and TRBJ1-4; D ambiguous. Trimming left V 2 bases short and J 7 bases short, with 17 bases between. The CDR3 runs 16 residues. In germline, CDR1 is MNHNY, CDR2 SVGAGI (reference sequence). The CDR3 here is CASSYRPGRSIEKLFF. The DNA for the CDR3 is TGTGCCAGCAGTTACCGCCCGGGCCGATCGATTGAAAAACTGTTTTTT.

This chain links TRBV7-9 with TRBJ1-2, with 8 bases aligning to TRBD1. V dropped 5 bases and J dropped 8; count of bases not matched to a gene: 10. The germline V gene encodes CDR1 SEHNR and CDR2 FQNEAQ (reference sequence). The CDR3 spans 14 residues. The CDR3 loop is CASSRRRGLPGYTF. CDR3 DNA sequence: TGTGCCAGCAGCCGTCGCAGGGGGCTCCCGGGCTACACCTTC.

The J gene is TRBJ2-4, the V gene TRBV3-1 (or the pseudogene TRBV3-2); D might be TRBD1 (6 bases). CDR1 is LGHDT, CDR2 YNNKEL, per germline (reference sequence). V dropped 3 bases and J dropped 0 bases, with 12 bases sitting between them. This CDR3 has 16 amino acids. CDR3 DNA: TGTGCCAGCAGCCATCGGGACACCTTAGCCAAAAACATTCAGTACTTC. Translation gives CASSHRDTLAKNIQYF.

The sample holds a few counts of this clone. The chain is built from TRBV27 and TRBJ1-4, with D perhaps matching TRBD1 (5 bases). Germline V gene lookup returns CDR1 MNHEY and CDR2 SMNVEV (reference sequence). There are 14 residues in the CDR3. The germline V and J ends were trimmed by 4 bases and 10 bases, with 16 bases remaining between them. CDR3 in amino acids: CASSYGTLSGKLFF. CDR3 in DNA: TGTGCCAGCAGTTACGGGACCCTGAGCGGAAAACTGTTTTTT. Based on the CDR3 plus reference TRBV27 and TRBJ1-4, the full variable domain is EAQVTQNPRYLITVTGKKLTVTCSQNMNHEYMSWYRQDPGLGLRQIYYSMNVEVTDKGDVPEGYKVSRKEKRNFPLILESPSPNQTSLYFCASSYGTLSGKLFFGSGTQLSVL.

DNA of the CDR3: TGTGCCACCAGTGCTTCCGGGAATCAGCCCCAGCATTTT. As protein: CATSASGNQPQHF. The rearrangement joins TRBV24-1 to TRBJ1-5; D remains unclear. Germline CDR1 is KGHDR and CDR2 is SFDVKD. V lost 5 bases and J lost 4, with 8 bases in between. This CDR3 has 13 amino acids.

The chain is built from TRBV6-5 and TRBJ2-7; D is possibly TRBD2 (7 bases). V was cut by 7 bases and J by 3 bases, with 13 bases left in between. The CDR3 consists of 13 residues. In germline, CDR1 is MNHEY, CDR2 SVGAGI. The CDR3 nucleotides are TGTGCCAGCATACGGGGGGCACTCTACGAGCAGTACTTC. It encodes CASIRGALYEQYF.

V gene TRBV9 combines with J gene TRBJ1-6, with 8 bases lining up with TRBD1. Germline V CDR1 and CDR2: SGDLS, YYNGEE. This CDR3 spans 15 amino acids. V was clipped by 4 bases and J by 7 bases; unmatched bases: 7. CDR3 region: CASSPGQGGNSPLHF. The CDR3 coding sequence is TGTGCCAGCAGCCCTGGACAGGGTGGCAATTCACCCCTCCACTTT.

The chain links TRBV27 to TRBJ1-6; possible D gene TRBD1, 6 bases. Germline values: CDR1 MNHEY, CDR2 SMNVEV (reference sequence). The CDR3 consists of 14 residues. Trimming left V 3 bases short and J 7 bases short, with 10 bases between. The CDR3 DNA sequence: TGTGCCAGCAGTTTTAAAGGGGGGAATTCACCCCTCCACTTT. Protein: CASSFKGGNSPLHF.

This chain uses TRBV12-2 with TRBJ1-2; the table's D gene call, TRBD1, was not cross checked with the DNA. TRBV12-2 represents a pseudogene. This CDR3 contains 15 residues. The CDR3 DNA follows: TGTGCAAGTCGCCCCAGGGGTAGGGCCGACTATGGCTACACCTTC. Translating it yields CASRPRGRADYGYTF.

This rearrangement joins TRBV11-2 to TRBJ1-2; D not resolved. The CDR3 loop spans 15 amino acids. The germline CDR1 and CDR2 sequences are SGHAT and FQNNGV. Trimming took 2 bases from V and 4 from J, leaving 14 bases between them. The CDR3: CASSLSFAASYGYTF. CDR3 sequence (DNA): TGTGCCAGCAGCTTATCTTTCGCAGCATCCTATGGCTACACCTTC.

This rearrangement joins TRBV7-4 to TRBJ1-4; 7 nucleotides line up with TRBD1. V dropped 1 base and J dropped 7; count of bases not matched to a gene: 3. Germline CDR1 SGHVT, CDR2 SQSDAQ. The CDR3 consists of 14 residues. The CDR3 here is CASSLGQGGEKLFF. The CDR3, as DNA: TGTGCCAGCAGCTTAGGACAGGGCGGTGAAAAACTGTTTTTT. The full variable domain, with the rest looked up from reference TRBV7-4 and TRBJ1-4, is GAGVSQSPRYKVAKRGRDVALRCDSISGHVTLYWYRQTLGQGSEVLTYSQSDAQRDKSGRPSGRFSAERPERSVSTLKIQRTEQGDSAVYLCASSLGQGGEKLFFGSGTQLSVL.

The chain combines TRBV7-3 with TRBJ2-5; weak D call: TRBD2 (7 bases). The V gene lost 4 bases and the J gene lost 2 bases, with 14 bases spanning the gap. Germline V gene data show CDR1 as SGHTA and CDR2 as FQGTGA. The CDR3 runs 15 residues. In nucleotides, the CDR3 is TGTGCCAGCAGCTCGAAGGGGGGGCGACAAGAGACCCAGTACTTC. This translates into CASSSKGGRQETQYF.

The chain couples TRBV30 to TRBJ1-4; D unclear. The CDR3 loop spans 15 amino acids. The V gene lost 1 base and the J gene lost 7 bases, with 16 bases spanning the gap. Germline V CDR1 and CDR2: GTSNPN, SVGIG (reference sequence). The CDR3 protein is CAWSELELSCEKLFF. The CDR3 nucleotides are TGTGCCTGGAGTGAACTGGAATTATCGTGTGAAAAACTGTTTTTT. Full variable domain (rest looked up from reference TRBV30 and TRBJ1-4): SQTIHQWPATLVQPVGSPLSLECTVEGTSNPNLYWYRQAAGRGLQLLFYSVGIGQISSEVPQNLSASRPQDRQFILSSKKLLLSDSGFYLCAWSELELSCEKLFFGSGTQLSVL.

V gene TRBV5-1 combines with J gene TRBJ1-2; possibly TRBD1 for D (5 bases). The CDR3 loop spans 14 amino acids. Trimming cost V 3 bases and J 7 bases, with 16 bases left between them. Germline CDR1 and CDR2: SGHRS and YFSETQ. CDR3 sequence (DNA): TGCGCCAGCAGCTACCTGGGACCCGAGGGTGGCTACACCTTC. Translated, it gives CASSYLGPEGGYTF.

The chain employs TRBV5-6 and TRBJ1-1; D not resolved. Trimming stripped 1 base from V and 0 bases from J, with 4 bases between. Germline-derived CDR1 and CDR2 are SGHDT and YYEEEE. The CDR3 is made up of 13 amino acids. CDR3 amino acids: CASSLFVNTEAFF. DNA of the CDR3: TGTGCCAGCAGCTTGTTTGTGAACACTGAAGCTTTCTTT.

The chain has TRBV19 and TRBJ1-4, with TRBD1 matching 9 bases. The germline V gene encodes CDR1 LNHDA and CDR2 SQIVND (reference sequence). The trim removed 5 bases at V and 3 bases at J, leaving 1 base unmatched. The CDR3 runs 14 residues. The CDR3 nucleotides read TGTGCCAGTAGTCGGACAGGGGCTAATGAAAAACTGTTTTTT. It encodes CASSRTGANEKLFF.

This clone was detected only once. The chain combines TRBV9 with TRBJ2-3; a possible D gene is TRBD1 (6 bases). CDR3 length: 17 amino acids. The germline CDR1 and CDR2 sequences are SGDLS and YYNGEE. V lost 3 bases, J lost 0 bases, and 17 bases lay in between. This chain's CDR3 is CASSALTGKLSTDTQYF. The CDR3 DNA sequence: TGTGCCAGCAGCGCACTGACAGGCAAATTAAGCACAGATACGCAGTATTTT.

V and J are TRBV6-5 and TRBJ2-1; 8 nucleotides agree with TRBD1. Trimming cost V 5 bases and J 8 bases; bases outside gene matches: 8. CDR3 length: 14 amino acids. From germline, CDR1 is MNHEY and CDR2 SVGAGI. The CDR3 is CASSKRTGQDEQFF. The CDR3 bases are TGTGCCAGCAGTAAACGGACAGGGCAGGATGAGCAGTTCTTC.

The chain is built from TRBV6-5 and TRBJ1-2, with D hard to call. V lost 2 bases and J lost 4, with 8 bases in between. The CDR3 loop spans 13 amino acids. CDR1 and CDR2 (germline): MNHEY, SVGAGI. As DNA, the CDR3 is TGTGCCAGCAGTTACAAGGGAAGCTATGGCTACACCTTC. Translating it yields CASSYKGSYGYTF.

The V gene is TRBV6-6, the J gene TRBJ2-7; TRBD1 aligns across 7 bases. V lost 6 bases to trimming and J lost 4 bases; unmatched junction nucleotides: 6. Germline CDR1 is MNHNY and CDR2 is SVGAGI (reference sequence). The CDR3 sequence is 13 residues long. The CDR3: CASSTGAPYEQYF. In nucleotides, the CDR3 is TGTGCCAGCAGCACAGGGGCCCCATACGAGCAGTACTTC.

The chain uses TRBV5-1 and TRBJ1-2, with a possible D match to TRBD1 (5 bases). The CDR3 length is 14 residues. Germline CDR1 and CDR2: SGHRS and YFSETQ. V lost 4 bases, J lost 8 bases, and 18 bases lay in between. The CDR3 DNA reads as TGCGCCAGCAGCCCTCAGGGATTCACGAGGGGCTACACCTTC. Amino acids: CASSPQGFTRGYTF.

The chain uses TRBV27 and TRBJ1-1; TRBD1 matches at 10 bases. V lost 3 bases, J lost 6 bases, and 7 bases stayed unmatched. Germline V gene lookup returns CDR1 MNHEY and CDR2 SMNVEV (reference sequence). This CDR3 region has 15 residues. The CDR3 sequence: CASSFRTGGAAEAFF. The CDR3 bases are TGTGCCAGCAGTTTCCGGACAGGGGGTGCAGCTGAAGCTTTCTTT.

The rearrangement uses TRBV5-6 and TRBJ2-1; no definite D call. Trimming pared 0 bases from V and 7 bases from J, leaving 14 bases between. Germline V CDR1 and CDR2: SGHDT, YYEEEE. CDR3 length: 15 amino acids. CDR3 DNA: TGTGCCAGCAGCTTGGTTCACCGTTTGTATAATGAGCAGTTCTTC. This codes for CASSLVHRLYNEQFF.

The V and J genes are TRBV6-4 and TRBJ2-2; D is ambiguous. Germline-derived CDR1 and CDR2 are MRHNA and SNTAGT. V was shortened by 0 bases and J by 1 base, with 6 bases between the two germline ends. The CDR3 totals 15 residues. The CDR3 loop reads CASSDSGRNTGELFF. CDR3 coding DNA: TGTGCCAGCAGTGACTCGGGCAGGAACACCGGGGAGCTGTTTTTT.

The chain combines TRBV4-2 with TRBJ2-1; D is possibly TRBD2 (5 bases). The CDR3 sequence is 16 residues long. Germline V gene sequence: CDR1 LGHNA, CDR2 YNFKEQ. Trimming removed 0 bases at V and 5 bases at J, with 14 bases between. CDR3 sequence reads: CASSQETVGLNNEQFF. The CDR3 bases are TGTGCCAGCAGCCAAGAGACCGTTGGACTGAACAATGAGCAGTTCTTC.

The rearrangement joins TRBV4-1 to TRBJ2-1; 12 nucleotides agree with TRBD2. The CDR3 consists of 15 residues. J was trimmed by 10 bases and V by 1 base; bases with no gene match: 5. Germline V CDR1 and CDR2: MGHRA, YSYEKL. CDR3 nucleotide sequence: TGCGCCAGCAGCCAAGTATCTAGCGGGAGGGGGGAGCAGTTCTTC. It translates to CASSQVSSGRGEQFF.

This chain links TRBV6-6 with TRBJ2-7; D gene ambiguous. V gave up 4 bases and J gave up 0 bases, with 7 bases separating them. This CDR3 comprises 13 residues. Germline lookup yields CDR1 MNHNY and CDR2 SVGAGI (reference sequence). The CDR3 nucleotides read TGTGCCAGCAGTTTTGGAGTCTCCTACGAGCAGTACTTC. Encoded protein: CASSFGVSYEQYF.

The chain uses TRBV28 and TRBJ1-5; possibly TRBD1 for D (5 bases). V was cut by 9 bases and J by 3 bases, with 12 bases left in between. Germline lookup yields CDR1 MDHEN and CDR2 SYDVKM. This CDR3 comprises 13 residues. The CDR3, as DNA: TGTGCCAGAGGGGTAAGGGTCAATCAGCCCCAGCATTTT. This codes for CARGVRVNQPQHF.

This chain connects TRBV5-1 to TRBJ2-7; D may be TRBD2 (5 bases). The CDR3 loop spans 14 amino acids. Germline lookup yields CDR1 SGHRS and CDR2 YFSETQ. V lost 3 bases, J lost 7 bases, and 17 bases lay in between. The CDR3 protein is CASSSDPRRGEQYF. CDR3 DNA sequence: TGCGCCAGCAGCTCTGACCCGCGGAGAGGGGAGCAGTACTTC.